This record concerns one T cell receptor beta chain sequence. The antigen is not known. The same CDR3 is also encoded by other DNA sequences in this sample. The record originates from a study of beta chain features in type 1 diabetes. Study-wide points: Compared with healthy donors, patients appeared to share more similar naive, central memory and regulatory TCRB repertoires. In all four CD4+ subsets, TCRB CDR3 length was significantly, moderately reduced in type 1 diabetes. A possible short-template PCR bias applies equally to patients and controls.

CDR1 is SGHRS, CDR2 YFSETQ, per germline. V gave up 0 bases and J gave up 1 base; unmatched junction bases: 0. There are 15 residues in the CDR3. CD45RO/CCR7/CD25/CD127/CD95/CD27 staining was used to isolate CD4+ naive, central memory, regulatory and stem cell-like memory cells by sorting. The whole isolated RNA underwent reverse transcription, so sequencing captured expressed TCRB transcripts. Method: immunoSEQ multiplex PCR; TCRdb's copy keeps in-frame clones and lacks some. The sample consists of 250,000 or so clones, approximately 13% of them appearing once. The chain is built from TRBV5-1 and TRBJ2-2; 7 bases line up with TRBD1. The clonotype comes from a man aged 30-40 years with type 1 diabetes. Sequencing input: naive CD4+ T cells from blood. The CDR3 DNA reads TGCGCCAGCAGCTTGGGACAGGGGAACACCGGGGAGCTGTTTTTT. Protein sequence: CASSLGQGNTGELFF.